This T cell receptor (beta chain) originates from a study of vaccination and CD4 T cells after COVID-19. Study in general: Convalescents were six males and four females, two of them Hispanic. Following dose two, a median approximately 75 days (range 14 to 241) passed before post-vaccine samples were taken.

Of note for this clonotype: The antigen is not known. Germline and junction disagree at one end, which may indicate a read error.

Stated treatment: approximately 11-day PBMC culture with coronavirus spike peptide pools or control peptides (ViraFEST assay). Investigators isolated CD4+ T cells by negative selection after around ten days of culture. Germline V gene sequence: CDR1 SGHTA, CDR2 FQGNSA. The CDR3 covers 15 residues. Researchers used the Oncomine TCR Beta short-read assay to sequence DNA from cultured CD4+ T cells. TCRdb passed the PCR reads through MiXCR, listing each CDR3 protein once. The data show 10,000 to 15,000 distinct CDR3 sequences, approximately 63% seen once. The chain has TRBV7-2 and TRBJ2-5; 11 bases are a match to TRBD2. The source material was CD4+ T cells from blood, cultured in vitro. This clonotype originated in a human donor who had recovered from COVID-19. The DNA for the CDR3 is TGTGCCAGCAGTTTAGCGGGGGGGCCTGTAGAGACCCAGTACTTC. This gives the protein CASSLAGGPVETQYF.